This T cell receptor (beta chain) derives from a study of cytomegalovirus exposure and HLA in healthy donors. This CDR3 has 12 amino acids. Germline V gene lookup returns CDR1 SQVTM and CDR2 ANQGSEA. Worth noting for this clone: The antigen remains undetermined.

Findings and caveats of the study: Follow-up analysis found HLA locus-dependent TCR association rates, highest for DRB1 and lowest for HLA-C. A prior analysis recorded that most TCR beta V segments were productive about 87% or about 30% of the time. Relative to equally common others, HLA-associated TCR beta chains showed greater clonal expansion in a later analysis.

The PCR made use of 60 Vbeta and 13 Jbeta primers. Generated by immunoSEQ multiplex PCR, the TCRdb table keeps only in-frame clones and is missing some. The data show around 91,000 clones, 55% to 65% seen once. Nominal health characterized the donors when sampled, though unrecorded immune exposures were likely. The rearrangement links TRBV29-1 to TRBJ2-5, with TRBD1 matching 7 bases. Judging by the DNA end, TRBJ2-7 fits better; the J call may be wrong. This sequence originates from a human donor in good health. The sample was PBMCs. The CDR3 is CSVKGQVYEQYF. The CDR3 region has the DNA TGCAGCGTCAAAGGACAGGTCTACGAGCAGTACTTC.